This TCR beta chain was sequenced during a study of T cell responses to AZD1222 COVID-19 vaccine. Findings and caveats of the study: After two AZD1222 doses, spike-specific TCR breadth and depth rose versus day 0. Only after the peak T cell response were repertoires sampled. Epitopes outside B.1.351 and B.1.1.7 mutated regions reportedly drew nearly half of spike TCRs.

In regard to this clone: Its matching antigen is unknown.

Second doses at about 4 or about 12 weeks were pooled. The method was immunoSEQ multiplex PCR; TCRdb's version includes in-frame clones alone and lacks a portion of them. The table records under 50,000 clones, approximately 89% of them present only once. Germline V gene sequence: CDR1 SGHNT, CDR2 YYREEE (reference sequence). With V trimmed by 0 bases and J by 3 bases, 4 bases remained unmatched. The CDR3 consists of 16 residues. This chain joins TRBV5-4 and TRBJ2-3; 10 bases line up with TRBD2. Sequences were derived from peripheral blood, sampled 28 days after the second AZD1222 dose. The TCR originated in an adult who received the AZD1222 COVID-19 vaccine. CDR3 sequence reads: CASSLGAGGQTDTQYF. CDR3 coding DNA: TGTGCCAGCAGCTTGGGAGCGGGGGGGCAAACAGATACGCAGTATTTT. The full variable domain, rest sourced from reference TRBV5-4 and TRBJ2-3, is ETGVTQSPTHLIKTRGQQVTLRCSSQSGHNTVSWYQQALGQGPQFIFQYYREEENGRGNFPPRFSGLQFPNYSSELNVNALELDDSALYLCASSLGAGGQTDTQYFGPGTRLTVL.